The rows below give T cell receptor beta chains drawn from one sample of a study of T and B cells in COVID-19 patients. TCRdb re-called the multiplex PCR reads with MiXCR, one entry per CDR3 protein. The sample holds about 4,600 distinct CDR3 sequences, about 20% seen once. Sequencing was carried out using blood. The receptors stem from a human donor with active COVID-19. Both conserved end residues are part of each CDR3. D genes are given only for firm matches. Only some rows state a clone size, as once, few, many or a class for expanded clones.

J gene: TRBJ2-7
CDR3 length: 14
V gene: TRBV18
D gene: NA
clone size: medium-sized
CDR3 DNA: TGTGCCAGCTCGGCACCGGGGACTTTAGACGAGCAGTACTTC
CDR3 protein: CASSAPGTLDEQYF

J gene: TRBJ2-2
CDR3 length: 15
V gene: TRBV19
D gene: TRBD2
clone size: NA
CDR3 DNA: TGTGCCAGTAGTCGACTAGCGCGTAACACCGGGGAGCTGTTTTTT
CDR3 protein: CASSRLARNTGELFF

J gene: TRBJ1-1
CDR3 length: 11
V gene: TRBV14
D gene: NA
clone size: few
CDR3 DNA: TGTGCCAGCAGCCAAGCTGTTGAAGCTTTCTTT
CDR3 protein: CASSQAVEAFF

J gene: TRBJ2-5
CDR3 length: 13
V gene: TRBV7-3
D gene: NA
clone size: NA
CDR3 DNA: TGTGCCAGCAGCTTATGGGAAGGGGAGACCCAGTACTTC
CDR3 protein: CASSLWEGETQYF

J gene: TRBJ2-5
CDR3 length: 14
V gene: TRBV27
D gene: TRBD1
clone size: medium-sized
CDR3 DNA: TGTGCCAGCAGTTTAAGGGACAGACAAGAGACCCAGTACTTC
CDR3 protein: CASSLRDRQETQYF

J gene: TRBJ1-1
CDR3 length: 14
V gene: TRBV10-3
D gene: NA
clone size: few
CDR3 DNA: TGTGCCATCAGTACTGGGGGTGGAGGAACTGAAGCTTTCTTT
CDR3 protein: CAISTGGGGTEAFF

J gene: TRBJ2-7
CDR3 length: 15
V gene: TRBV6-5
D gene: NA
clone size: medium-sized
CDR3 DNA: TGTGCCAGTTTCAAGTCAGGGACGAACTCCTACGAGCAGTACTTC
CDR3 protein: CASFKSGTNSYEQYF

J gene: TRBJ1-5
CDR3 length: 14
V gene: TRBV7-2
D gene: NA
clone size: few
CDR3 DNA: TGTGCCAGCAACCCCGGAGGGAACAATCAGCCCCAGCATTTT
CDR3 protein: CASNPGGNNQPQHF

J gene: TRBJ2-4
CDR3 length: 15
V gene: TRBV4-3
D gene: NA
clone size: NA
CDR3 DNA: TGCGCCAGCAGCCAAGAGTTGGCTGGGGCGAACATTCAGTACTTC
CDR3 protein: CASSQELAGANIQYF

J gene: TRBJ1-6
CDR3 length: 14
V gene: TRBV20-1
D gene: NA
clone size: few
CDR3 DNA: TGCAGTGCTAGCCAGGGACACCAAAATTCACCCCTCCACTTT
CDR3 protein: CSASQGHQNSPLHF

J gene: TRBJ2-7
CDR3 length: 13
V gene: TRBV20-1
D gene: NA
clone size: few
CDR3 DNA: TGCAGTGCACCTAGACAGGCCCACTACGAGCAGTACTTC
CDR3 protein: CSAPRQAHYEQYF

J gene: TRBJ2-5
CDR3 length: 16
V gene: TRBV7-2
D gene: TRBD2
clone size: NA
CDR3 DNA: TGTGCCAGCAGCACACGTCTCCTAGCGGGAACGGAGACCCAGTACTTC
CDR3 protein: CASSTRLLAGTETQYF

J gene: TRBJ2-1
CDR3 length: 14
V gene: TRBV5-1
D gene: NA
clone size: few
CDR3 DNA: TGCGCCAGCAGCTTGGTCAGCTCCTACAATGAGCAGTTCTTC
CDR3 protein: CASSLVSSYNEQFF

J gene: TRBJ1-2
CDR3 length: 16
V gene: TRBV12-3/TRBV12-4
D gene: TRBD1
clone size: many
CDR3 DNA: TGTGCCAGCAGTCTGCGACAGGGAGGGAGGCTTTATGGCTACACCTTC
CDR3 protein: CASSLRQGGRLYGYTF

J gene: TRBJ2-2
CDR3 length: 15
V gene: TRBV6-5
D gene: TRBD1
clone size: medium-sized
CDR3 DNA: TGTGCCAGCACTCCCGGGACAGGGGTCACCGGGGAGCTGTTTTTT
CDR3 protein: CASTPGTGVTGELFF

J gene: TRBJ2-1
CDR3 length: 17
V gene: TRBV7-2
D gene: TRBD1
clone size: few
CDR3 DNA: TGTGCCAGCAGGCACCTATCCGGGACAGGGGTCGTCAATGAGCAGTTCTTC
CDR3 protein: CASRHLSGTGVVNEQFF

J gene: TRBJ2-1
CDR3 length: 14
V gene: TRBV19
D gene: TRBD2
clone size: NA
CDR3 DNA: TGTGCCAGTTCGACTAGCGGGAGGGTTAATGAGCAGTTCTTC
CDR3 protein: CASSTSGRVNEQFF

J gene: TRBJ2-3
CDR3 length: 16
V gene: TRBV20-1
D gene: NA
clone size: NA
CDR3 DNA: TGCAGTGCTAGATTTTGGACGAAACCTAGCACAGATACGCAGTATTTT
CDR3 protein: CSARFWTKPSTDTQYF

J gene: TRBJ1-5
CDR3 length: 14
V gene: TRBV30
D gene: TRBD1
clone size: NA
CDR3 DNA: TGTGCCTGGGGTTACCGACAGGGGGTTCAGCCCCAGCATTTT
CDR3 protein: CAWGYRQGVQPQHF

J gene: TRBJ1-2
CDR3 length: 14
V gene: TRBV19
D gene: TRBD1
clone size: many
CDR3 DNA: TGTGCCAGTAGGGATGGACAGGGGGGCTATGGCTACACCTTC
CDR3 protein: CASRDGQGGYGYTF

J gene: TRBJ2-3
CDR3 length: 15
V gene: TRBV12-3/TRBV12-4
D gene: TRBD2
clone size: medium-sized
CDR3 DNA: TGTGCCAGCAGGGGGGGGGTGGGACGCACAGATACGCAGTATTTT
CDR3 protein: CASRGGVGRTDTQYF

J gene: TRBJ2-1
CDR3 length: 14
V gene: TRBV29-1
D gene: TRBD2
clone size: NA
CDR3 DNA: TGCAGCGTTGATGTAGCGGGGGGGCCGTCTGAGCAGTTCTTC
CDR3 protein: CSVDVAGGPSEQFF

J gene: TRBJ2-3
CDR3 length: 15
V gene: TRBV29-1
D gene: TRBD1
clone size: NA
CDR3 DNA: TGCAGCGCTGGACAGGGGGCGCGGAGAACAGATACGCAGTATTTT
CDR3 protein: CSAGQGARRTDTQYF

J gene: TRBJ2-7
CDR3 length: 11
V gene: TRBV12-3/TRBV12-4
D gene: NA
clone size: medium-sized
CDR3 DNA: TGTGCCAGCAGTCCCTCCTACGAGCAGTACTTC
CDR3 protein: CASSPSYEQYF

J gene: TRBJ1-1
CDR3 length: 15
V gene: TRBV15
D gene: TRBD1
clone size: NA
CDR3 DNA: TGTGCCACCAGCAGAGGGCAGGGGGTATTCAGGAGAGCTTTCTTT
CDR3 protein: CATSRGQGVFRRAFF

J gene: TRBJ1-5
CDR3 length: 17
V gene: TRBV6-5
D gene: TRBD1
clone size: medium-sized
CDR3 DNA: TGTGCCAGCAGTCGAGGGGGCGCGGGAGCCAGATCTCAGCCCCAGCATTTT
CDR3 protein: CASSRGGAGARSQPQHF

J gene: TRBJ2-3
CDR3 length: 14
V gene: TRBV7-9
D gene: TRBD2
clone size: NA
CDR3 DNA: TGTGCCAGCAGCTTAGGCGTGGGAGGGGATACGCAGTATTTT
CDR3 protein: CASSLGVGGDTQYF

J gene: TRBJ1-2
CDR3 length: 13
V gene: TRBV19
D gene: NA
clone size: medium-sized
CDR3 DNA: TGTGCCAGTTCGATGAGACTTAACTATGGCTACACCTTC
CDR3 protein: CASSMRLNYGYTF

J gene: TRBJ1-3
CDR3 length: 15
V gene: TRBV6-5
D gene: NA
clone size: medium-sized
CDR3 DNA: TGTGCCAGCAGTTACTCCTACTTATCTGGAAACACCATATATTTT
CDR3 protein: CASSYSYLSGNTIYF

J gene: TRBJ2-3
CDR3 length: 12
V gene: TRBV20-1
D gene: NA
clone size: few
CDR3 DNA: TGCTCTGGGGGTTCTAGCACAGATACGCAGTATTTT
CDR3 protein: CSGGSSTDTQYF

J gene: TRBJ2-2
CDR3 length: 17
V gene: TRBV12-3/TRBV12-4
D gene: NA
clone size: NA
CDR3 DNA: TGTGCCAGCAGAAGGGGAAGAGGTACTAGTTACACCGGGGAGCTGTTTTTT
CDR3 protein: CASRRGRGTSYTGELFF

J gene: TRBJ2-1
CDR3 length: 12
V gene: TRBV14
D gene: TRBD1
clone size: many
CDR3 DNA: TGTGCCAGCAGCCCAAAGGGGGCGCGGAAGTTCTTC
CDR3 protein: CASSPKGARKFF

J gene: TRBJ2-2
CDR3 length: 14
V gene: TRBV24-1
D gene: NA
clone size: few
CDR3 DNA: TGTGCCACCAGTACGGGACCCGCCAGCGGGGAGCTGTTTTTT
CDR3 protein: CATSTGPASGELFF

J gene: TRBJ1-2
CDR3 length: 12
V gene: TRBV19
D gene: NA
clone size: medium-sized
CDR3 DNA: TGTGCCAGTACCTCTCAGGGCGTAGGCTACACCTTC
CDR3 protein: CASTSQGVGYTF

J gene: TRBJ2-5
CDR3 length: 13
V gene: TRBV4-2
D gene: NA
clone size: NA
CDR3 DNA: TGTGCCAGCAGCCAACGGGGACAAGAGACCCAGTACTTC
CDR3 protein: CASSQRGQETQYF

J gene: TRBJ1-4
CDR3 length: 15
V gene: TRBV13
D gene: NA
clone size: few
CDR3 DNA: TGTGCCAGCAGCTTAGTCGGCGACCCTAGTGGAAAACTGTTTTTT
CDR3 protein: CASSLVGDPSGKLFF

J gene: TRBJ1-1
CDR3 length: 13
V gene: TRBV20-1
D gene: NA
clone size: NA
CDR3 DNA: TGCAGTGTACAGACAGCACCGAACACTGAAGCTTTCTTT
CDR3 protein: CSVQTAPNTEAFF

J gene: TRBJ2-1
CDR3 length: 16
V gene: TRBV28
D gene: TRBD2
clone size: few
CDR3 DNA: TGTGCCGTCCGCCCCCCGACTAGCGCGGCGGGGGGTGAGCAGTTCTTC
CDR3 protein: CAVRPPTSAAGGEQFF

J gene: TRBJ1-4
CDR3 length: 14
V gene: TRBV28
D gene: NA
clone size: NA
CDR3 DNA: TGTGCCAGCCACGACCAGACGCTTAATGAAAAACTGTTTTTT
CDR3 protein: CASHDQTLNEKLFF

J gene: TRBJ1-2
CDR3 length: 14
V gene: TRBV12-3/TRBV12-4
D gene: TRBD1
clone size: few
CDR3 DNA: TGTGCCAGCAGTTTTTCGGGACAGGGGTATGGCTACACCTTC
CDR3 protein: CASSFSGQGYGYTF

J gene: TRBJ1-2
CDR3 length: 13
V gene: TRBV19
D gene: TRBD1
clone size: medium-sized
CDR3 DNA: TGTGCCAGTACTAAGGACAGGGGCTATGGCTACACCTTC
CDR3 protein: CASTKDRGYGYTF

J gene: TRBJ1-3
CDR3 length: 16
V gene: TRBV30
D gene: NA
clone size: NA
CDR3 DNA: TGTGCCTGGGGCCGGGACTCAGCCTCAGGAGGAAACACCATATATTTT
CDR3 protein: CAWGRDSASGGNTIYF

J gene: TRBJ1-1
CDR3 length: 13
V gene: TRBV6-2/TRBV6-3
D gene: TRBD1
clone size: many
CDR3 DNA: TGTGCCAGCAGAGGGACAGCGAACACTGAAGCTTTCTTT
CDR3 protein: CASRGTANTEAFF

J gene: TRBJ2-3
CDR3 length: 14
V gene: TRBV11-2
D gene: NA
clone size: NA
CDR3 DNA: TGTGCCAGCAGCTTAGATCAGGTCGGAGATACGCAGTATTTT
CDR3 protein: CASSLDQVGDTQYF

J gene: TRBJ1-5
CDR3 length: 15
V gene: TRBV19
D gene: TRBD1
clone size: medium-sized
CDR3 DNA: TGTGCCAGTACACCGGGACAGGCAGGCAATCAGCCCCAGCATTTT
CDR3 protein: CASTPGQAGNQPQHF

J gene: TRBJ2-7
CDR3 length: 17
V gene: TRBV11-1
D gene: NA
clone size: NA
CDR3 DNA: TGTGCCAGCAGCTTAGTGGGGAGGGGGAGGGGGTCCTACGAGCAGTACTTC
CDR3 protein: CASSLVGRGRGSYEQYF

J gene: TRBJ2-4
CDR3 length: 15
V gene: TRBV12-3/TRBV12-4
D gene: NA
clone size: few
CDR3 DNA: TGTGCCAGCAGCGATCGGGCGCTAGCCAAAAACATTCAGTACTTC
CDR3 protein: CASSDRALAKNIQYF

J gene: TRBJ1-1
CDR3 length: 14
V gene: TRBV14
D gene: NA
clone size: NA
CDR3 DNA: TGTGCCAGCAGGGGACCCTGGGAGGACACTGAAGCTTTCTTT
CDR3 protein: CASRGPWEDTEAFF